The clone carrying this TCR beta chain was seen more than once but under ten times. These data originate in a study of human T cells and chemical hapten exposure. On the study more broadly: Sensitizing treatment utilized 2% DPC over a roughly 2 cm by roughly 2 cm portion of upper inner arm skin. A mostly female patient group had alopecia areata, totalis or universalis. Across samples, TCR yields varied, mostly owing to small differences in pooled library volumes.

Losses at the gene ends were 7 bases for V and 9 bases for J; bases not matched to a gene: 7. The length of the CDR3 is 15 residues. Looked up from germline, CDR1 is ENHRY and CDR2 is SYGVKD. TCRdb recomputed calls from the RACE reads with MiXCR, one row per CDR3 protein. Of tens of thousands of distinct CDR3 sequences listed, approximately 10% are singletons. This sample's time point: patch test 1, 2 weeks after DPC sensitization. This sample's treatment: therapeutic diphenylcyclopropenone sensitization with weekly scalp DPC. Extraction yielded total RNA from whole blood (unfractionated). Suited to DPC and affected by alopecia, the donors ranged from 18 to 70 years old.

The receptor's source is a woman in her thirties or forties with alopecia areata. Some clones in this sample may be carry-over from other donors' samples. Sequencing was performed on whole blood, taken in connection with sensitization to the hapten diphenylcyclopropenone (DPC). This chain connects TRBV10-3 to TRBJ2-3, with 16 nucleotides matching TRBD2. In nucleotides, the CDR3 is TGTGCCATCACTTCTCCGGGACTAGCGGGAGGGACGCAGTATTTT. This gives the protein CAITSPGLAGGTQYF.